This T cell receptor (beta chain) was observed in a study of control samples from healthy donors and cancer patients (TCRdb year 2020). Inclusive of the bounding cysteine and phenylalanine, the CDR3 is 14 residues long. The DNA shown is the 42-base CDR3, in frame from base 1. Trimming removed 5 bases from V and 5 bases from J, leaving 14 bases between the germline ends. From the germline V gene, CDR1 is SGHTA and CDR2 is FQGNSA. Library method: the immunoSEQ multiplex PCR assay. Not all clones reach the TCRdb copy of this immuneACCESS table, which keeps in-frame sequences only. Checked studies attribute under half of the gap to unresolved V genes and leave the rest unexplained. For this sample the table gives 120,000 or so clones, of which about 89% were detected only once. Clones ranked in the top ten supply 2.9% of the sample. As concerns this clone: Its antigen target is currently unknown. Within one base of it there is no much larger clone, and no base qualities were kept.

Sequencing input: blood. The rearranged chain carries TRBV7-2 and TRBJ2-3; the D gene is perhaps TRBD1, from 5 matching bases. The origin of this receptor is a man between 60 and 75 years old in good health. The CDR3 sequence is CASSLDTSRDTQYF. The nucleotide sequence reads TGTGCCAGCAGCCTGGACACATCTAGAGATACGCAGTATTTT.